This TCR beta chain was captured by sequencing in a study of identical twins. Donors uniformly comprised healthy Caucasians. Overall study results and limits: In beta out-of-frame sequences, the excess sharing between twins was weaker. Models, which agreed with sharing between unrelated individuals, nonetheless underestimated the out-of-frame TCR alpha sharing seen in monozygotic twins. Invariant populations such as MAIT and iNKT cells could partly muddle zero-insertion analyses.

TCRdb reanalysed the 5' RACE reads using MiXCR and keeps one entry per CDR3 protein. Among about 890,000 distinct CDR3 sequences listed, 9% to 15% were seen once. The CDR3 loop spans 19 amino acids. V lost 0 bases and J lost 1, with 16 bases in between. The germline CDR1 and CDR2 sequences are WSHSY and SAAADI. This clonotype was picked up a small number of times. Its antigen remains unidentified. These sequences were also reported in another study, on yellow fever vaccine responses in identical twins.

This clonotype originated in a woman aged 18-30 years in good health. The sample comprised PBMCs. V is TRBV10-2 and J is TRBJ2-6; D call uncertain. CDR3 loop: CASSESGVLLKSGANVLTF. The CDR3 nucleotides are TGCGCCAGCAGTGAGTCCGGTGTCCTTCTTAAGTCTGGGGCCAACGTCCTGACTTTC.